This T cell receptor (beta chain) was sequenced during a study of blood T cells in healthy people across ages. Combining a sample-barcoded 5' primer with a J-beta primer mix, a second PCR ran for roughly 6 to 12 cycles. TCRdb re-called the 5' RACE reads through MiXCR, storing one row per CDR3 protein. The sample has fewer than 900,000 distinct CDR3 sequences; about 40% are singletons. CDR1 and CDR2 (germline): DFQATT, SNEGSKA (reference sequence). The CDR3 runs 17 residues. V was clipped by 1 base and J by 6 bases; unmatched bases: 9. The rearrangement joins TRBV20-1 to TRBJ2-2; 12 bases fit TRBD1. The sample consisted of blood. This TCR was recovered from a woman in her sixties in good health. CDR3 loop: CSARGFRDRGLAGELFF. The CDR3 DNA reads as TGCAGTGCTAGAGGTTTCCGGGACAGGGGGCTAGCCGGGGAGCTGTTTTTT.